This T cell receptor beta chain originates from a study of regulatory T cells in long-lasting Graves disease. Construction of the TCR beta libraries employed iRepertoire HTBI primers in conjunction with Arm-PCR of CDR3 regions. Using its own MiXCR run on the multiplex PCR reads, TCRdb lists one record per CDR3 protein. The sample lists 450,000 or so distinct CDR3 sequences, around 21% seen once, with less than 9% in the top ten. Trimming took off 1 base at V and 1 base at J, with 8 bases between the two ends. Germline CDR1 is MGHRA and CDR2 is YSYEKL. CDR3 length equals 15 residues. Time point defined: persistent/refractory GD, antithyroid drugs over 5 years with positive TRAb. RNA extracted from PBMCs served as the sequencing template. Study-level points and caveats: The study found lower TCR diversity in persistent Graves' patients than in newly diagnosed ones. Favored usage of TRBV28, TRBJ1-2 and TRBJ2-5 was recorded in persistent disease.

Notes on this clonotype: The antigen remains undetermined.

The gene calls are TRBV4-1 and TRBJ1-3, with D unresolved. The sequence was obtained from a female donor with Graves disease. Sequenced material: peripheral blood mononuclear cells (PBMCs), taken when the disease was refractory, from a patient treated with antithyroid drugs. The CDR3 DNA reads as TGCGCCAGCAGCCAAGTCGGCGGGTCTGGAAACACCATATATTTT. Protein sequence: CASSQVGGSGNTIYF.